The 20 T cell receptor beta chains in this list originate from one sample, sequenced in a study of blood T cell repertoires in COVID-19. Assay used: immunoSEQ multiplex PCR; TCRdb lists only in-frame clones, some missing. The sample holds some 140,000 clones, about 90% seen once. Sequencing used peripheral blood. The source of these receptors is a man between 45 and 60 years old with acute or convalescent COVID-19.

The chain joins TRBV19 to TRBJ2-1; 8 bases line up with TRBD1. The CDR3 covers 13 residues. Germline-derived CDR1 and CDR2 are LNHDA and SQIVND (reference sequence). The junction had 5 bases not matched to a gene; V was cut back by 10 bases and J by 3 bases. The CDR3 bases are TGTGCCACTTCAGGACAGGGCTACAATGAGCAGTTCTTC. This translates into CATSGQGYNEQFF.

This rearrangement joins TRBV7-3 to TRBJ2-1; the match to TRBD2 covers 8 bases. The J segment lost 6 bases and the V segment lost 4 bases, leaving 8 bases of the junction unmatched. Germline CDR1 and CDR2: SGHTA and FQGTGA. This CDR3 has 15 amino acids. Here the CDR3 DNA reads TGTGCCAGCAGCTCCTCGGGGGGGCCCCTCAATGAGCAGTTCTTC. The encoded protein is CASSSSGGPLNEQFF.

V and J are TRBV13 and TRBJ1-2; 7 nucleotides line up with TRBD1. Germline trimming cut 5 bases from V and 3 bases from J; bases unmatched to any gene: 9. Germline V lookup: CDR1 PRHDT, CDR2 FYEKMQ (reference sequence). The CDR3 loop spans 15 amino acids. CDR3: CASSRPFDRDYGYTF. DNA for the CDR3: TGTGCCAGCAGCCGTCCGTTTGACAGGGACTATGGCTACACCTTC.

This clone was counted between two and nine times. The chain has TRBV6-5 and TRBJ2-3; TRBD1 aligns across 10 bases. Germline V CDR1 and CDR2: MNHEY, SVGAGI. The J segment lost 4 bases and the V segment lost 2 bases, leaving 0 bases of the junction unmatched. CDR3 length equals 14 residues. CDR3 protein: CASSYGTGADTQYF. In DNA form, the CDR3 reads TGTGCCAGCAGTTACGGGACAGGGGCAGATACGCAGTATTTT.

This sequence joins TRBV28 and TRBJ1-5, with D unclear. The CDR3 length is 13 residues. Trimming shortened V by 7 bases and J by 3 bases, and 10 bases separated the two germline ends. The V gene's germline CDR1 is MDHEN and CDR2 SYDVKM. CDR3 sequence (DNA): TGTGCCAGCAAACTACCGTCCAATCAGCCCCAGCATTTT. Translating gives CASKLPSNQPQHF.

This chain uses TRBV27 with TRBJ1-2, with D hard to call. The CDR3 sequence is 13 residues long. The V end lost 4 bases, the J end lost 6 bases, and 12 bases lay between the germline ends. The germline gives CDR1 MNHEY, CDR2 SMNVEV (reference sequence). CDR3 amino acids: CASSSRPRNGYTF. The CDR3 nucleotides read TGTGCCAGCAGTTCCAGGCCCAGAAATGGCTACACCTTC.

J is TRBJ2-6 and V is TRBV5-1; 12 positions agree with TRBD1. Germline CDR1 reads SGHRS; CDR2 reads YFSETQ. J gave up 1 base and V 0 bases, and 5 bases lay outside the gene matches. This CDR3 has 19 residues. The CDR3 sequence: CASSLGRGQGASGANVLTF. The CDR3, as DNA: TGCGCCAGCAGCTTGGGGCGGGGACAGGGGGCGTCTGGGGCCAACGTCCTGACTTTC.

The chain couples TRBV6-6 to TRBJ1-6; the D is unclear. The germline V gene has CDR1 MNHNY and CDR2 SVGAGI (reference sequence). Trimming removed 2 bases at V and 10 bases at J, with 15 bases between. This CDR3 has 15 residues. The CDR3 region is CASSYLETIQSPLHF. The CDR3 coding sequence is TGTGCCAGCAGTTACCTCGAGACAATTCAATCACCCCTCCACTTT.

V gene TRBV10-1 combines with J gene TRBJ2-5, with 12 bases aligning to TRBD2. The junction had 3 bases not matched to a gene; V was cut back by 3 bases and J by 4 bases. This CDR3 comprises 15 residues. Germline CDR1 WNHNN, CDR2 SYGVQD (reference sequence). CDR3 DNA: TGCGCCAGCAGTGAAGGACTAGCGGGATTAGAGACCCAGTACTTC. Protein product: CASSEGLAGLETQYF.

This chain joins TRBV27 and TRBJ2-3; D perhaps matches TRBD2 (7 bases). This CDR3 is 17 amino acids long. Germline V gives CDR1 MNHEY, CDR2 SMNVEV (reference sequence). Between the trimmed V and J ends, which lost 1 base and 4 bases, there was a span of 18 bases. CDR3 nucleotide sequence: TGTGCCAGCAGTTTATGGGAGGGGGGGCCGTTTCCAGATACGCAGTATTTT. Residues: CASSLWEGGPFPDTQYF.

This chain joins TRBV6-2 or TRBV6-3 and TRBJ1-2, with 7 bases aligning to TRBD1. CDR3 length: 15 amino acids. Germline trimming cut 0 bases from V and 4 bases from J; bases unmatched to any gene: 5. The germline V gene encodes CDR1 MNHEY and CDR2 SVGEGT. The CDR3 is CASSYSDRSLYGYTF. The CDR3 DNA is TGTGCCAGCAGTTACTCGGACAGGAGCCTCTATGGCTACACCTTC.

The rearrangement uses TRBV21-1 and TRBJ1-1; the table's TRBD1 call for D was not verified on the DNA. TRBV21-1 is a pseudogene locus. The CDR3 covers 14 residues. The CDR3 here is CASSTTTGMSEAFF. The CDR3 DNA follows: TGTGCCAGCAGCACCACGACAGGGATGTCTGAAGCTTTCTTT.

This clone has a single count. The V call is TRBV5-5, the J call TRBJ1-1; 7 bases are shared with TRBD1. V trimming: 4 bases; J trimming: 2 bases; junction bases outside the gene matches: 8. Germline CDR1 SGHKS, CDR2 YYEKEE (reference sequence). CDR3 length: 15 amino acids. This chain's CDR3 is CASSPPGQINTEAFF. The CDR3 bases are TGTGCCAGCAGCCCTCCGGGACAGATTAACACTGAAGCTTTCTTT.

J is TRBJ2-1 and V is TRBV10-3, with 7 bases matching TRBD1. Germline V gene lookup returns CDR1 ENHRY and CDR2 SYGVKD. Trimming took 7 bases from V and 0 from J; bases not matched to a gene: 3. The CDR3 spans 14 residues. CDR3 protein: CAIMRDSSYNEQFF. Here the CDR3 DNA reads TGTGCCATCATGAGGGACAGCTCCTACAATGAGCAGTTCTTC.

The J gene is TRBJ2-7, the V gene TRBV7-9; maybe TRBD1 (5 bases). The CDR3 runs to 13 residues. Germline CDR1 is SEHNR and CDR2 is FQNEAQ (reference sequence). V was pared by 6 bases and J by 3 bases, with 12 bases between. CDR3 protein: CASRPTGNYEQYV. CDR3 bases: TGTGCCAGCAGGCCTACAGGTAACTACGAGCAGTACGTC.

The chain carries TRBV3-1 (or the pseudogene TRBV3-2) and TRBJ2-2, with 11 bases aligning to TRBD1. CDR1 and CDR2 from the germline V gene are LGHDT and YNNKEL (reference sequence). V trimming: 2 bases; J trimming: 5 bases; junction bases outside the gene matches: 7. The CDR3 is 17 residues long. The CDR3 DNA reads TGTGCCAGCAGCCAATGGGGACAGGGGGACAGGACCGGGGAGCTGTTTTTT. It is translated as CASSQWGQGDRTGELFF.

The chain recombines TRBV5-1 with TRBJ1-1; a weak D match, TRBD1 (6 bases). This CDR3 is built from 14 residues. Germline CDR1 is SGHRS and CDR2 is YFSETQ. V lost 4 bases, J lost 4 bases, and 14 bases lay in between. CDR3 protein: CASSNKTGPTEAFF. CDR3 nucleotide sequence: TGCGCCAGCAGCAACAAGACAGGACCCACTGAAGCTTTCTTT.

The gene calls are TRBV3-1 (or the pseudogene TRBV3-2) and TRBJ2-5, with 11 bases matching TRBD2. The CDR3 runs 16 residues. The germline V gene has CDR1 LGHDT and CDR2 YNNKEL (reference sequence). J was trimmed by 1 base and V by 1 base; bases with no gene match: 2. Here the CDR3 DNA reads TGTGCCAGCAGCCAAGGACTAGCGGGACTCCAAGAGACCCAGTACTTC. This translates into CASSQGLAGLQETQYF.

The genes are TRBV19 and TRBJ1-5; TRBD1 aligns across 9 bases. The V and J ends lost 8 bases and 6 bases, in that order; junction bases with no gene match: 8. CDR1 and CDR2 from the germline V gene are LNHDA and SQIVND (reference sequence). This CDR3 contains 14 residues. The CDR3 protein is CASCKQGALQPQHF. In nucleotides, the CDR3 is TGTGCCAGTTGCAAACAGGGGGCTCTTCAGCCCCAGCATTTT.

J is TRBJ1-5 and V is TRBV27, with no clear D. The V gene's germline CDR1 is MNHEY and CDR2 SMNVEV (reference sequence). Trimming cost V 4 bases and J 1 base, with 14 bases left between them. The CDR3 extends over 16 amino acids. For the CDR3, the DNA is TGTGCCAGCAGTTCCGCCGCGATGCGGAGCAATCAGCCCCAGCATTTT. This translates into CASSSAAMRSNQPQHF.